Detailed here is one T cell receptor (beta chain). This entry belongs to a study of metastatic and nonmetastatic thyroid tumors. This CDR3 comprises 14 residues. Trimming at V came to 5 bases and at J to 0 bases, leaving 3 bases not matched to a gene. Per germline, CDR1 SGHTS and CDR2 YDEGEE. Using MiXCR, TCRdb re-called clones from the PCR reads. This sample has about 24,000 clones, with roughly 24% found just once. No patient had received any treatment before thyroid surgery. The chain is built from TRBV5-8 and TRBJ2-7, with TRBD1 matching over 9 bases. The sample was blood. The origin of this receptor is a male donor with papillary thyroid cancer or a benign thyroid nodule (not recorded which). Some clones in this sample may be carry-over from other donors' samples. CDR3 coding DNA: TGTGCCAGCAGTATGACAGGGGGCTCCTACGAGCAGTACTTC. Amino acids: CASSMTGGSYEQYF.